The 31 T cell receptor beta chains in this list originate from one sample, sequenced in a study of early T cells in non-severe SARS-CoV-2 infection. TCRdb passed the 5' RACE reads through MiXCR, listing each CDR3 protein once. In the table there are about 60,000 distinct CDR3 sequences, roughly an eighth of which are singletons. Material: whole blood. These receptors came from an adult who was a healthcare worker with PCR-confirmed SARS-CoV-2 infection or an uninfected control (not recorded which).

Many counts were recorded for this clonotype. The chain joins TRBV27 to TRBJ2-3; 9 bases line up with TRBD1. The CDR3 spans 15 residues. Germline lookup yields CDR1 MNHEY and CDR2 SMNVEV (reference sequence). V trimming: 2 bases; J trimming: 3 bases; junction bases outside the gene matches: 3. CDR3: CASSLGTGTTDTQYF. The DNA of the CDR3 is TGTGCCAGCAGTTTAGGGACAGGGACGACAGATACGCAGTATTTT.

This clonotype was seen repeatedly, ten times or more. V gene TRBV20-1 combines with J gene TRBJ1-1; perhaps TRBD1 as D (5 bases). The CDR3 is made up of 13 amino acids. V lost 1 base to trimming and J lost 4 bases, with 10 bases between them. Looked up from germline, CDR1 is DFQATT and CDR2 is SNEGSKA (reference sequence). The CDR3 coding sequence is TGCAGTGCTAGAGGAGACGGGACCACTGAAGCTTTCTTT. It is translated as CSARGDGTTEAFF.

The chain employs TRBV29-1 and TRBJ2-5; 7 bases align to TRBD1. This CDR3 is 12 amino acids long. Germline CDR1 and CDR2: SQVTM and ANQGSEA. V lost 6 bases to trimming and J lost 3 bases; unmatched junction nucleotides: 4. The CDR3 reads CSVKTGKETQYF. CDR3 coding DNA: TGCAGCGTCAAGACAGGGAAAGAGACCCAGTACTTC. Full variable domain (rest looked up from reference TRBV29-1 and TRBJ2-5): SAVISQKPSRDICQRGTSLTIQCQVDSQVTMMFWYRQQPGQSLTLIATANQGSEATYESGFVIDKFPISRPNLTFSTLTVSNMSPEDSSIYLCSVKTGKETQYFGPGTRLLVL.

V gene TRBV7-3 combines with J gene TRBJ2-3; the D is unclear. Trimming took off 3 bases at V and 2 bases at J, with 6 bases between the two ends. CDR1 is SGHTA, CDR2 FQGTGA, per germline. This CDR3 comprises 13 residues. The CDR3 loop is CASSLKITDTQYF. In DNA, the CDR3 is TGTGCCAGCAGCTTGAAGATCACAGATACGCAGTATTTT.

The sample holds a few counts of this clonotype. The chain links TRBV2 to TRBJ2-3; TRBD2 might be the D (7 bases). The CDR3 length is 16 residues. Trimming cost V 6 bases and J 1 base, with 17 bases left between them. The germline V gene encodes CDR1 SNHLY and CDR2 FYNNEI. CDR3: CASRARGAGGTDTQYF. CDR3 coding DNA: TGTGCCAGCAGAGCCCGGGGGGCTGGTGGCACAGATACGCAGTATTTT.

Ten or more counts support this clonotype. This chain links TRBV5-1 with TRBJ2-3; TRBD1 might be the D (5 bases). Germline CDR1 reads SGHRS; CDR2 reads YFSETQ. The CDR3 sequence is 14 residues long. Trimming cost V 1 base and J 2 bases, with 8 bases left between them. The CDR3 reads CASSLTGSTDTQYF. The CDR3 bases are TGCGCCAGCAGCTTGACAGGTTCCACAGATACGCAGTATTTT.

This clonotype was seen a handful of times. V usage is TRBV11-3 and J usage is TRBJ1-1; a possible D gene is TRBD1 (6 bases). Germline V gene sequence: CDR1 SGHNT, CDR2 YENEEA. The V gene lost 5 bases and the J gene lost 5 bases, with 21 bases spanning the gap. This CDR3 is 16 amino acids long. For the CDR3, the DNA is TGTGCCAGCAGCGCACGGAGGGGTCCGGGGGCGACTGAAGCTTTCTTT. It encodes CASSARRGPGATEAFF.

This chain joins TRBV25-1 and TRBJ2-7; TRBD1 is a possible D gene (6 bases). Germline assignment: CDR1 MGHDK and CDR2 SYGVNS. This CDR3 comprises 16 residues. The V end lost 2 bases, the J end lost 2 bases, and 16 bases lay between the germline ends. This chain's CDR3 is CASSEGRKGQTYEQYF. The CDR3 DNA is TGTGCCAGCAGTGAAGGACGAAAAGGACAGACCTACGAGCAGTACTTC.

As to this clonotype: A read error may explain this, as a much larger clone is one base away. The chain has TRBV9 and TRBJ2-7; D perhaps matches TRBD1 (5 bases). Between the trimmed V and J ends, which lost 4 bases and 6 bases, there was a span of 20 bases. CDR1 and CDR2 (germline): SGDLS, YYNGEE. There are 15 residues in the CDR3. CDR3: CASSPYRNPGREQYF. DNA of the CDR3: TGTGCCAGCAGCCCCTACCGGAACCCAGGGCGCGAGCAGTACTTC.

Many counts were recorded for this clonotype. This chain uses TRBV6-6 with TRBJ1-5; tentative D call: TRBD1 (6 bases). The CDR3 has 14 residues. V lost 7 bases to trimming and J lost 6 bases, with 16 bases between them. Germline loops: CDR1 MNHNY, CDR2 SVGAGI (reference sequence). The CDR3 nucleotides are TGTGCCAGCACCCGCAGGGGACAAGGTCAGCCCCAGCATTTT. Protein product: CASTRRGQGQPQHF.

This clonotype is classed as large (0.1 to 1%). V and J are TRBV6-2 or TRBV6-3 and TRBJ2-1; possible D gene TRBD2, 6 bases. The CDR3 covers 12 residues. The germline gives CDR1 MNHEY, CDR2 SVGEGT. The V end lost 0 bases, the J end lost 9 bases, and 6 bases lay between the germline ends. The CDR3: CASSYSRGEQFF. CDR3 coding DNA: TGTGCCAGCAGTTACTCGCGGGGTGAGCAGTTCTTC.

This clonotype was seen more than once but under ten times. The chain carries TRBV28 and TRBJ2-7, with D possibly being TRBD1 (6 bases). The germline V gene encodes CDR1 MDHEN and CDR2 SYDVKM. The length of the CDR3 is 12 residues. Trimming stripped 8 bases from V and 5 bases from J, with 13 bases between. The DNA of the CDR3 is TGTGCCAGCGGCTACAGGGCGGACGAGCAGTACTTC. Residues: CASGYRADEQYF.

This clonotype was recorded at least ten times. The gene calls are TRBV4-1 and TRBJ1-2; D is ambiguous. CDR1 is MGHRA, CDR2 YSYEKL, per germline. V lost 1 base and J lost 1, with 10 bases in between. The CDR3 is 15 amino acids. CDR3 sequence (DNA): TGCGCCAGCAGCCAAGTCCATACGGGTAACTATGGCTACACCTTC. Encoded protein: CASSQVHTGNYGYTF.

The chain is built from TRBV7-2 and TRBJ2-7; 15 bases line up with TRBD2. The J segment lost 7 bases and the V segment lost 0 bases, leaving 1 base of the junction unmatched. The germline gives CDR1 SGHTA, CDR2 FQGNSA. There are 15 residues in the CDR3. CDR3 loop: CASSLAGLAGGEQYF. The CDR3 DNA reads TGTGCCAGCAGCTTAGCGGGACTAGCGGGAGGTGAGCAGTACTTC.

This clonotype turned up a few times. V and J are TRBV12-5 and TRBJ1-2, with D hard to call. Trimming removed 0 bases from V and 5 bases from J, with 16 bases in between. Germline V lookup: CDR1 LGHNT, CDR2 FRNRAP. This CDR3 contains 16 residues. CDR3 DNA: TGTGCTAGTGGTTTGGTCGGTGACCAGGACCTGTATGGCTACACCTTC. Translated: CASGLVGDQDLYGYTF.

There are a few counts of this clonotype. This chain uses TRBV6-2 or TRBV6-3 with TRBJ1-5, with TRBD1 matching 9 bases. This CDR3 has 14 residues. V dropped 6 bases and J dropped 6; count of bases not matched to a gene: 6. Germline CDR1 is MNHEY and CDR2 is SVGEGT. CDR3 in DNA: TGTGCCAGCAGGATTGACAGGGGGAGTCAGCCCCAGCATTTT. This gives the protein CASRIDRGSQPQHF.

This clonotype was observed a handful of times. The CDR3 nucleotides read TGTGCCAGCAACGTCAGGGGGTTTGGGAGCTACACCTTC. It encodes CASNVRGFGSYTF. This chain joins TRBV6-5 and TRBJ1-2; 7 bases are shared with TRBD1. The CDR3 extends over 13 amino acids. Germline loops: CDR1 MNHEY, CDR2 SVGAGI. V lost 7 bases and J lost 9; bases outside the gene matches: 11.

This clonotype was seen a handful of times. CDR3: CASSEARTGFYF. In DNA form, the CDR3 reads TGTGCCAGCAGTGAAGCGAGGACAGGTTTCTACTTC. The V call is TRBV2, the J call TRBJ2-4; 7 bases match TRBD1. V gave up 0 bases and J gave up 16 bases; unmatched junction bases: 6. The CDR3 is 12 amino acids. Germline V CDR1 and CDR2: SNHLY, FYNNEI.

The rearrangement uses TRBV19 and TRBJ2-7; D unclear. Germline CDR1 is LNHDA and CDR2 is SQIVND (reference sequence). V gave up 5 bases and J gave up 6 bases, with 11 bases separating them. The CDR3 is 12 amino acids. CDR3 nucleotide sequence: TGTGCCAGTAGTCCCCTTGGCGGCGAGCAGTACTTC. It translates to CASSPLGGEQYF.

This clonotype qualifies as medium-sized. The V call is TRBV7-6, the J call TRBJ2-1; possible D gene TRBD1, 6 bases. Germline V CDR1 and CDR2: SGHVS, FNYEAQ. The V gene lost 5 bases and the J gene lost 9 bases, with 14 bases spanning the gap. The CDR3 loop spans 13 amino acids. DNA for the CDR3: TGTGCCAGCAGCCCAGAGGTGGGGGCTGAGCAGTTCTTC. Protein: CASSPEVGAEQFF.

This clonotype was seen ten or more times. The CDR3 sequence: CATSDGVQHYGYTF. Here the CDR3 DNA reads TGTGCCACCAGTGATGGGGTGCAACACTATGGCTACACCTTC. The rearrangement joins TRBV24-1 to TRBJ1-2; no clear D. The CDR3 contains 14 residues. V lost 3 bases and J lost 3, with 10 bases in between. Germline V gene lookup returns CDR1 KGHDR and CDR2 SFDVKD.

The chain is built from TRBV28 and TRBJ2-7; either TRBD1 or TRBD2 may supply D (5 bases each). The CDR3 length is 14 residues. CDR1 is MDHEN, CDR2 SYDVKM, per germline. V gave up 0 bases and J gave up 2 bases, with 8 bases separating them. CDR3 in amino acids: CASSLWGVAYEQYF. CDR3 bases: TGTGCCAGCAGTTTATGGGGGGTGGCCTACGAGCAGTACTTC.

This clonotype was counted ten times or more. The CDR3 DNA is TGTGCCAGCAGCCATCCTCAGACAGGACGTAATTCACCCCTCCACTTT. Encoded protein: CASSHPQTGRNSPLHF. V and J are TRBV12-3 or TRBV12-4 and TRBJ1-6; the D gene is possibly TRBD1 (6 bases). The V gene lost 6 bases and the J gene lost 6 bases, with 18 bases spanning the gap. The CDR3 contains 16 residues.

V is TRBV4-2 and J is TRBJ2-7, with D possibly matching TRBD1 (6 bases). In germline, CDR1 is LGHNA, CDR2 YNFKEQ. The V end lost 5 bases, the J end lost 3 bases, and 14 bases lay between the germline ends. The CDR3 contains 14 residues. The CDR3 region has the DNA TGTGCCAGCAGCTCCCTCCAGGGACACTACGAGCAGTACTTC. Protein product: CASSSLQGHYEQYF.

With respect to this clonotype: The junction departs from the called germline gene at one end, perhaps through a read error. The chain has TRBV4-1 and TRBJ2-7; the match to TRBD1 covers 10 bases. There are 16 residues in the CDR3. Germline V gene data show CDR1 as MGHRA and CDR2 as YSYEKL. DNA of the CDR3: TGCGCCAGCAACCAAGACCGACAGGGGGCGGGTTACGAGCAGTACTTC. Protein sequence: CASNQDRQGAGYEQYF.

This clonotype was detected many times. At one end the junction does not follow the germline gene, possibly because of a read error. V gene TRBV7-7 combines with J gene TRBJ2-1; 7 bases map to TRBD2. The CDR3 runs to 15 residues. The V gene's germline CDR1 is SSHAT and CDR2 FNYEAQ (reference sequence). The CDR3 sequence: CASSSGLDSYNEQFF. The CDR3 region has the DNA TGTGCTAGCAGCTCCGGACTAGACTCCTACAATGAGCAGTTCTTC.

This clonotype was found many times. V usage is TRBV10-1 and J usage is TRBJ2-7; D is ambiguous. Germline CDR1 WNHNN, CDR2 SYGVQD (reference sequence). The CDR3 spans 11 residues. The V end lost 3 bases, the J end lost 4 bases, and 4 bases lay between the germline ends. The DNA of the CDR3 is TGCGCCAGCAGTGAAGGTTACGAGCAGTACTTC. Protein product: CASSEGYEQYF.

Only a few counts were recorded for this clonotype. CDR3 sequence reads: CASSQAGGAINEQFF. CDR3 coding DNA: TGTGCCAGCAGCCAGGCCGGGGGGGCAATCAATGAGCAGTTCTTC. The V and J genes are TRBV14 and TRBJ2-1; TRBD2 matches at 8 bases. There are 15 residues in the CDR3. Germline V lookup: CDR1 SGHDN, CDR2 FVKESK. The junction had 7 bases not matched to a gene; V was cut back by 3 bases and J by 6 bases.

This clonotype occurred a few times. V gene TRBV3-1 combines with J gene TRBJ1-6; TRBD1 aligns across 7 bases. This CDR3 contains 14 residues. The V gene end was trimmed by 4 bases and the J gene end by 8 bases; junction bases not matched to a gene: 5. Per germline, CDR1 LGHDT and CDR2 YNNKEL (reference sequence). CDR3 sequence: CASSLPGQHSPLHF. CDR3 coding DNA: TGTGCCAGCAGCCTTCCGGGACAGCATTCACCCCTCCACTTT.

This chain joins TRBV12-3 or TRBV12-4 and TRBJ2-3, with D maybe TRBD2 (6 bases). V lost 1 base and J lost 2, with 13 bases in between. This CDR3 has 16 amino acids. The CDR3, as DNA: TGTGCCAGCAGTTTAGTTGGCGGGGCCCACACAGATACGCAGTATTTT. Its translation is CASSLVGGAHTDTQYF.

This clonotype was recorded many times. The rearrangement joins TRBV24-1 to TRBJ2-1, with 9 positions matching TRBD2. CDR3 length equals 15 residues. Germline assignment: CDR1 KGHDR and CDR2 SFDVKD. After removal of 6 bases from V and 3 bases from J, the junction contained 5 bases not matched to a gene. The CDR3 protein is CATSPSLAGYNEQFF. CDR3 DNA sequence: TGTGCCACCAGTCCATCACTAGCGGGCTACAATGAGCAGTTCTTC.